The 26 T cell receptor beta chains in this list originate from one sample, sequenced in a study of neurological immune-mediated disorders. One entry per CDR3 protein, called by TCRdb with MiXCR from the 5' RACE reads. Of 20,000 to 30,000 distinct CDR3 sequences detected, almost 2.5% appear once; the ten largest clones hold around 2.5%. The specimen was PBMCs. Receptor source: a woman in her fifties or sixties with multiple sclerosis.

This clonotype occurred many times. The gene calls are TRBV5-1 and TRBJ2-3, with 7 bases fitting TRBD2. The junction had 6 bases not matched to a gene; V was cut back by 0 bases and J by 2 bases. The CDR3 is 16 amino acids. Germline V CDR1 and CDR2: SGHRS, YFSETQ. Here the CDR3 reads CASSLASTSYTDTQYF. CDR3 in DNA: TGCGCCAGCAGCTTGGCGTCGACTAGCTACACAGATACGCAGTATTTT.

This clonotype was recorded many times. V usage is TRBV5-1 and J usage is TRBJ2-3; 12 bases line up with TRBD2. The length of the CDR3 is 18 residues. Germline V lookup: CDR1 SGHRS, CDR2 YFSETQ. V shed 0 bases and J 0 bases; nucleotides not matched to a gene: 5. The CDR3 sequence: CASSLAGLAGSSTDTQYF. The CDR3 nucleotides read TGCGCCAGCAGCTTGGCTGGACTAGCGGGGTCTAGCACAGATACGCAGTATTTT. The full variable domain, with the rest looked up from reference TRBV5-1 and TRBJ2-3, is KAGVTQTPRYLIKTRGQQVTLSCSPISGHRSVSWYQQTPGQGLQFLFEYFSETQRNKGNFPGRFSGRQFSNSRSEMNVSTLELGDSALYLCASSLAGLAGSSTDTQYFGPGTRLTVL.

This clonotype occurred a few times. The gene calls are TRBV18 and TRBJ1-5; weak D call: TRBD1 (5 bases). Germline values: CDR1 KGHSH, CDR2 LQKENI. CDR3 length equals 13 residues. The V and J ends lost 2 bases and 5 bases respectively, with 7 bases between them. The CDR3 DNA reads as TGTGCCAGCTCACCAGCGGGGCATCAGCCCCAGCATTTT. It yields the protein CASSPAGHQPQHF.

This clonotype was observed at least ten times. The chain is built from TRBV24-1 and TRBJ1-3; D is uncertain. The CDR3 is 15 residues long. Germline CDR1 and CDR2: KGHDR and SFDVKD. V lost 3 bases, J lost 0 bases, and 8 bases lay in between. As DNA, the CDR3 is TGTGCCACCAGTGATCCCGACACCTCTGGAAACACCATATATTTT. Protein sequence: CATSDPDTSGNTIYF.

This clonotype was seen repeatedly, ten times or more. The V call is TRBV20-1, the J call TRBJ1-5, with D unresolved. Trimming pared 3 bases from V and 3 bases from J, leaving 15 bases between. The germline CDR1 and CDR2 sequences are DFQATT and SNEGSKA (reference sequence). CDR3 size: 15 residues. The CDR3 bases are TGCAGTGCTAGGAGTCCGGGGAGACTCAATCAGCCCCAGCATTTT. Protein sequence: CSARSPGRLNQPQHF.

This clonotype was picked up many times. The chain is built from TRBV20-1 and TRBJ1-2; D remains ambiguous. This CDR3 comprises 11 residues. The ends were cut back, 3 bases at V and 5 bases at J, with 7 bases in the middle. CDR1 is DFQATT and CDR2 is SNEGSKA in the germline V gene (reference sequence). The CDR3 nucleotides are TGCAGTGCTAGGCCAGCTTATGGCTACACCTTC. Amino acids: CSARPAYGYTF.

The CDR3 nucleotides read TGTGCCAGCAGCCCCAAGCCGGGACAGGGATCAGCGGATACGCAGTATTTT. Its protein product is CASSPKPGQGSADTQYF. The chain combines TRBV6-5 with TRBJ2-3, with 9 nucleotides matching TRBD1. V shed 6 bases, J shed 6 bases, and the junction held 16 bases outside the gene matches. The germline V gene has CDR1 MNHEY and CDR2 SVGAGI. This CDR3 has 17 amino acids.

This clonotype was observed many times. The chain recombines TRBV7-2 with TRBJ2-7; D possibly corresponds to TRBD2 (5 bases). CDR1 is SGHTA, CDR2 FQGNSA, per germline. V lost 5 bases to trimming and J lost 1 base, with 12 bases between them. This CDR3 has 14 amino acids. In nucleotides, the CDR3 is TGTGCCAGCAGCCCTTTGAGGACTTCCTACGAGCAGTACTTC. Protein sequence: CASSPLRTSYEQYF.

This clonotype has at least ten counts. The V call is TRBV7-3, the J call TRBJ2-5; D is tentatively TRBD1 or TRBD2 (5 bases each). Germline V lookup: CDR1 SGHTA, CDR2 FQGTGA. The CDR3 runs to 13 residues. The V gene lost 5 bases and the J gene lost 7 bases, with 14 bases spanning the gap. CDR3 in amino acids: CASSETGPGTQYF. CDR3 bases: TGTGCCAGCAGCGAAACGGGGCCCGGGACCCAGTACTTC. Looking up the rest from reference TRBV7-3 and TRBJ2-5 gives the full variable domain: GAGVSQTPSNKVTEKGKYVELRCDPISGHTALYWYRQSLGQGPEFLIYFQGTGAADDSGLPNDRFFAVRPEGSVSTLKIQRTERGDSAVYLCASSETGPGTQYFGPGTRLLVL.

This clonotype was picked up many times. The chain is built from TRBV12-3 or TRBV12-4 and TRBJ1-5; no clear D. Trimming cost V 2 bases and J 0 bases, with 5 bases left between them. The CDR3 contains 14 residues. CDR3 DNA: TGTGCCAGCAGTTTATTCGGTAGCAATCAGCCCCAGCATTTT. Residues: CASSLFGSNQPQHF.

This clonotype was detected many times. The J gene is TRBJ1-1, the V gene TRBV7-2; D perhaps matches TRBD1 (6 bases). The CDR3 length is 15 residues. Trimming removed 2 bases from V and 5 bases from J, with 15 bases in between. Germline assignment: CDR1 SGHTA and CDR2 FQGNSA. Here the CDR3 DNA reads TGTGCCAGCAGCTTACCCCGACAGGCGGGGACTGAAGCTTTCTTT. Amino acids: CASSLPRQAGTEAFF. The variable domain in full, completed from reference TRBV7-2 and TRBJ1-1, reads GAGVSQSPSNKVTEKGKDVELRCDPISGHTALYWYRQSLGQGLEFLIYFQGNSAPDKSGLPSDRFSAERTGGSVSTLTIQRTQQEDSAVYLCASSLPRQAGTEAFFGQGTRLTVV.

This clonotype was seen ten or more times. The chain couples TRBV20-1 to TRBJ2-2; possibly TRBD2 for D (7 bases). The CDR3 length is 15 residues. CDR1 is DFQATT and CDR2 is SNEGSKA in the germline V gene (reference sequence). The V and J ends lost 6 bases and 6 bases respectively, with 20 bases between them. CDR3 loop: CSARAQGGGPGELFF. The CDR3 DNA follows: TGCAGTGCCCGAGCTCAGGGAGGGGGTCCCGGGGAGCTGTTTTTT.

This clonotype was seen at least ten times. The chain employs TRBV20-1 and TRBJ2-4; TRBD2 matches at 10 bases. The CDR3 totals 15 residues. Trimming cost V 6 bases and J 2 bases; bases outside gene matches: 7. The germline V gene encodes CDR1 DFQATT and CDR2 SNEGSKA (reference sequence). CDR3 nucleotide sequence: TGCAGTGCCAAACTAGCGGGATTAACCAAAAACATTCAGTACTTC. Its protein product is CSAKLAGLTKNIQYF.

This clonotype was picked up many times. This chain links TRBV10-3 with TRBJ2-3, with 7 bases fitting TRBD1. V lost 6 bases and J lost 2; bases outside the gene matches: 8. The CDR3 has 15 amino acids. The germline gives CDR1 ENHRY, CDR2 SYGVKD. The CDR3 loop is CAIRPGQSFTDTQYF. The CDR3 DNA is TGTGCCATCAGGCCGGGACAGTCGTTCACAGATACGCAGTATTTT.

The V call is TRBV20-1, the J call TRBJ1-2; the match to TRBD1 covers 10 bases. Germline trimming cut 4 bases from V and 5 bases from J; bases unmatched to any gene: 16. The CDR3 is 17 residues long. Germline CDR1 is DFQATT and CDR2 is SNEGSKA (reference sequence). The CDR3 DNA reads as TGCAGTGCTACTGTTCCTGGTCCGGGACAGGGGAAATATGGCTACACCTTC. Translating gives CSATVPGPGQGKYGYTF.

Ten or more counts support this clonotype. The chain carries TRBV5-1 and TRBJ2-1; 9 bases agree with TRBD1. Germline V gene lookup returns CDR1 SGHRS and CDR2 YFSETQ. The CDR3 runs 16 residues. J lost 7 bases, V lost 1 base, and 9 bases had no gene match. The CDR3 loop reads CASSLLGGQGGNEQFF. CDR3 in DNA: TGCGCCAGCAGCTTGTTGGGGGGACAGGGAGGAAATGAGCAGTTCTTC.

This clonotype was seen many times. CDR3 amino acids: CASSLSGSPYNEQFF. CDR3 bases: TGTGCCAGCAGCCTAAGCGGGAGCCCCTACAATGAGCAGTTCTTC. The chain is built from TRBV7-3 and TRBJ2-1; 8 positions match TRBD2. CDR3 length: 15 amino acids. Trimming cost V 5 bases and J 2 bases; bases outside gene matches: 5. Per the germline V gene, CDR1 is SGHTA and CDR2 is FQGTGA.

This clonotype was counted at least ten times. V is TRBV12-5 and J is TRBJ1-2, with D tentatively TRBD1 (5 bases). Germline V gene lookup returns CDR1 LGHNT and CDR2 FRNRAP. The ends were cut back, 1 base at V and 7 bases at J, with 7 bases in the middle. CDR3 length: 12 amino acids. The DNA of the CDR3 is TGTGCTAGTGGTTTGGCAGGGACTGGCTACACCTTC. Its protein is CASGLAGTGYTF.

This clonotype was recorded at least ten times. The chain recombines TRBV29-1 with TRBJ2-5; D not resolved. CDR3 size: 14 residues. CDR1 is SQVTM and CDR2 is ANQGSEA in the germline V gene. V was trimmed by 3 bases and J by 2 bases, leaving 13 bases between them. The CDR3 DNA follows: TGCAGCGTTGATATGCAGTCTCTACAAGAGACCCAGTACTTC. Translated, it gives CSVDMQSLQETQYF.

This clonotype has a count of ten or more. The rearrangement links TRBV20-1 to TRBJ2-7; 14 bases are a match to TRBD2. Germline V gives CDR1 DFQATT, CDR2 SNEGSKA (reference sequence). J was trimmed by 2 bases and V by 6 bases; bases with no gene match: 0. The CDR3 is 13 amino acids. The CDR3 bases are TGCAGTGCGACTAGCGGGGGGGCCTACGAGCAGTACTTC. Translated: CSATSGGAYEQYF.

The sample holds many counts of this clonotype. J is TRBJ2-7 and V is TRBV2; D uncertain. Germline CDR1 SNHLY, CDR2 FYNNEI. CDR3 length equals 12 residues. V was cut by 7 bases and J by 4 bases, with 11 bases left in between. Here the CDR3 DNA reads TGTGCCAGCATCTTCGGACCGTACGAGCAGTACTTC. It codes for CASIFGPYEQYF.

Concerning this clonotype: A single base separates this from a much larger clone, so it may be a read error. The rearrangement joins TRBV20-1 to TRBJ2-4; D possibly matches TRBD1 or TRBD2 (5 bases each). The CDR3 consists of 13 residues. The germline gives CDR1 DFQATT, CDR2 SNEGSKA (reference sequence). V shed 0 bases and J shed 10 bases, with 13 bases lying between them. CDR3 region: CSARDGTVKIQYF. The CDR3 nucleotides are TGCAGTGCTAGAGATGGGACGGTAAAAATTCAGTACTTC.

This clonotype was detected ten times or more. This sequence joins TRBV20-1 and TRBJ2-3; 13 nucleotides match TRBD2. Germline CDR1 reads DFQATT; CDR2 reads SNEGSKA (reference sequence). V lost 6 bases to trimming and J lost 6 bases; unmatched junction nucleotides: 6. The CDR3 spans 14 residues. The CDR3 coding sequence is TGCAGTGCGGGAGGACTAGCGGGGGTGGATACGCAGTATTTT. As protein: CSAGGLAGVDTQYF.

This clonotype was seen repeatedly, ten times or more. V is TRBV7-2 and J is TRBJ2-5; 11 nucleotides align to TRBD2. CDR1 and CDR2 from the germline V gene are SGHTA and FQGNSA. The CDR3 runs 14 residues. Unmatched junction bases numbered 0, after V lost 2 bases and J lost 4 bases. DNA for the CDR3: TGTGCCAGCAGCTTAACTAGCGGGAGAGAGACCCAGTACTTC. It codes for CASSLTSGRETQYF.

This clonotype was recorded at least ten times. V usage is TRBV9 and J usage is TRBJ1-2; possibly TRBD1 for D (5 bases). Trimming cost V 1 base and J 5 bases, with 12 bases left between them. Germline V gene data show CDR1 as SGDLS and CDR2 as YYNGEE. The length of the CDR3 is 14 residues. CDR3 residues: CASSVHTEGYGYTF. The CDR3 DNA sequence: TGTGCCAGCAGCGTACACACAGAGGGGTATGGCTACACCTTC. Full variable domain (outside the CDR3, taken from reference TRBV9 and TRBJ1-2): DSGVTQTPKHLITATGQRVTLRCSPRSGDLSVYWYQQSLDQGLQFLIQYYNGEERAKGNILERFSAQQFPDLHSELNLSSLELGDSALYFCASSVHTEGYGYTFGSGTRLTVV.

The chain employs TRBV6-6 and TRBJ1-3; D gene ambiguous. The V end was cut by 0 bases, the J end by 4 bases, with 10 bases between. Germline V gene lookup returns CDR1 MNHNY and CDR2 SVGAGI (reference sequence). CDR3 length equals 15 residues. The CDR3 spells CASSYSATGGNTIYF. The CDR3 region has the DNA TGTGCCAGCAGTTACTCCGCGACGGGAGGAAACACCATATATTTT.